The present TCR beta chain was sequenced within a study of blood T cell repertoires in COVID-19. Study overall: There were acute and convalescent COVID-19 samples, and they came from the United States, Italy and Spain.

The V and J ends lost 7 bases and 6 bases respectively, with 12 bases between them. Germline CDR1 and CDR2: DFQATT and SNEGSKA (reference sequence). The CDR3 extends over 11 amino acids. Profiled with immunoSEQ multiplex PCR; TCRdb holds only in-frame clones, not every one. The repertoire holds about 64,000 clones, with about 81% as singletons. The receptor was isolated from a human donor in a cohort sampled during active COVID-19. The sequenced sample consisted of peripheral blood. This chain links TRBV20-1 with TRBJ1-1; D is perhaps TRBD1 (5 bases). The CDR3 region has the DNA TGCAGTGTTGAAGGGACTTCTGAAGCTTTCTTT. Its translation: CSVEGTSEAFF.